In this sample, the clone carrying this T cell receptor beta chain turned up once. This record belongs to a study of PD-L1 blockade in urothelial cancer. As for the study in general: Bladder-origin urothelial cancer in males covered twenty-five of 29 patients. Blood samples had a median of approximately 150,000 T cells, roughly 76,000 unique TCRs, and clonality approximately 0.08.

Each PCR had synthetic TCR analog templates added to it as a spike-in. The method was immunoSEQ multiplex PCR; TCRdb's version includes in-frame clones alone and lacks a portion of them. Of about 29,000 clones listed, roughly 84% are singletons. The ends were cut back, 8 bases at V and 1 base at J, with 15 bases in the middle. Germline lookup yields CDR1 SGHRS and CDR2 YFSETQ. CDR3 size: 14 residues. The sample's time point: peripheral blood 6 weeks after treatment start. This TCR came from a man between 65 and 80 years old with urothelial cancer. The sample in question was PBMCs, obtained around atezolizumab (anti-PD-L1) treatment. The rearrangement uses TRBV5-1 and TRBJ2-5; perhaps TRBD1 as D (6 bases). For the CDR3, the DNA is TGCGCCAGTAACCCCGGGACACCCCAAGAGACCCAGTACTTC. Protein sequence: CASNPGTPQETQYF.